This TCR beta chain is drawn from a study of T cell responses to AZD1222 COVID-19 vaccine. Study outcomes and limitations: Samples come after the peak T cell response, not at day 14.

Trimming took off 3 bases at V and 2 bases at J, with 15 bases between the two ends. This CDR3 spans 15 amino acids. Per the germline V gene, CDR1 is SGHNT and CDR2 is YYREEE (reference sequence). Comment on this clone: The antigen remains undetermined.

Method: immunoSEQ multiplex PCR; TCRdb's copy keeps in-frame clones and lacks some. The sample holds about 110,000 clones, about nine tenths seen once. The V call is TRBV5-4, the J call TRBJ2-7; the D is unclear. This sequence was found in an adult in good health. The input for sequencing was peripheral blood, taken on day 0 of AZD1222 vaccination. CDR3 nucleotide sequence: TGTGCCAGCAGCTACGCTAATTCCCCTACCTACGAGCAGTACTTC. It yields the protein CASSYANSPTYEQYF.